The 2 T cell receptor beta chains below were found in one sample sequenced in a study of beta chain features in type 1 diabetes. Findings and caveats of the study: In all four CD4+ subsets, TCRB CDR3 length was significantly, moderately reduced in type 1 diabetes.

What was sequenced were expressed TCRB transcripts, since all of the isolated RNA had been reverse transcribed. Sequencing used immunoSEQ multiplex PCR; TCRdb keeps in-frame clones, though not all of them. The top ten hold around 0.12% of the sample, which has approximately 600,000 clones, 9.5% to 15% seen once. These receptors' antigens are unknown. Sequenced sample: naive CD4+ T cells from blood. The receptors were gathered from a man aged 30-40 years with type 1 diabetes.

The rearrangement uses TRBV9 and TRBJ2-3; 9 nucleotides match TRBD2. Per germline, CDR1 SGDLS and CDR2 YYNGEE. Trimming removed 3 bases from V and 6 bases from J; junction bases left unmatched: 11. CDR3 length: 16 amino acids. The CDR3: CASSATAGGRRDTQYF. CDR3 coding DNA: TGTGCCAGCAGCGCAACAGCGGGGGGAAGGAGGGATACGCAGTATTTT.

J is TRBJ1-4 and V is TRBV4-2, with D possibly being TRBD1 (5 bases). The length of the CDR3 is 14 residues. V was shortened by 3 bases and J by 3 bases, with 8 bases between the two germline ends. CDR1 is LGHNA, CDR2 YNFKEQ, per germline. CDR3: CASSQTVANEKLFF. The CDR3 DNA reads TGTGCCAGCAGCCAGACAGTAGCTAATGAAAAACTGTTTTTT.